These 30 T cell receptor beta chains came from one sample sequenced in a study of CD8 T cells in ankylosing spondylitis. Study-level points and caveats: Characteristic, it appeared, of ankylosing spondylitis blood was a TCR beta motif of roughly eight highly homologous variants.

For these receptors, no antigen is known. MiXCR was run by TCRdb on the 5' RACE reads, yielding one entry per CDR3 protein. Altogether roughly 670,000 distinct CDR3 sequences are present, 15% to 20% being singletons, with the ten largest covering 15% to 20%. The sample was blood, either unsorted or a sorted T cell fraction (not recorded which). The receptors were sampled from a male donor with ankylosing spondylitis.

This clonotype was detected only a few times. The genes are TRBV4-3 and TRBJ2-3, with 12 bases matching TRBD2. Trimming cost V 4 bases and J 4 bases; bases outside gene matches: 6. Germline V gene data show CDR1 as LGHNA and CDR2 as YSLEER. This CDR3 comprises 16 residues. The CDR3 nucleotides read TGCGCCAGCAGCCCGGACCTAGCGGGAGGGGCAGATACGCAGTATTTT. As protein: CASSPDLAGGADTQYF.

This sequence joins TRBV6-5 and TRBJ1-6, with D possibly TRBD1 on 6 matching bases. Trimming took off 0 bases at V and 8 bases at J, with 14 bases between the two ends. This CDR3 region has 16 residues. Germline V gives CDR1 MNHEY, CDR2 SVGAGI. Here the CDR3 reads CASSYSTAGTYSPLHF. The DNA for the CDR3 is TGTGCCAGCAGTTACTCTACTGCGGGGACATATTCACCCCTCCACTTT.

The sample holds many counts of this clonotype. J is TRBJ1-6 and V is TRBV12-3 or TRBV12-4; TRBD1 matches at 8 bases. The CDR3 totals 13 residues. The ends lost 10 bases at V and 9 bases at J; junction bases unmatched: 8. CDR3 protein: CATRTGLGSPLHF. CDR3 nucleotide sequence: TGTGCCACCAGGACAGGGCTGGGTTCACCCCTCCACTTT.

This clonotype has only a few counts. V is TRBV4-1 and J is TRBJ2-3; 11 bases fit TRBD2. CDR3 length equals 17 residues. Trimming at V came to 4 bases and at J to 0 bases, leaving 6 bases not matched to a gene. Per germline, CDR1 MGHRA and CDR2 YSYEKL. The CDR3 sequence: CASSPGLAGSSTDTQYF. For the CDR3, the DNA is TGCGCCAGCAGCCCAGGACTAGCGGGTTCTAGCACAGATACGCAGTATTTT.

Concerning this clonotype itself: Given a much more abundant clone one base away, this may be a read error. The chain employs TRBV12-3 or TRBV12-4 and TRBJ2-7; D remains unclear. The CDR3 runs to 13 residues. Trimming left V 4 bases short and J 0 bases short, with 7 bases between. The CDR3 here is CASSYPSSYEQYF. The CDR3 DNA is TGTGCCAGCAGTTACCCCAGCTCCTACGAGCAGTACTTC.

The rearrangement joins TRBV20-1 to TRBJ1-2; D possibly corresponds to TRBD1 (5 bases). V shed 2 bases and J shed 6 bases, with 10 bases lying between them. Germline CDR1 and CDR2: DFQATT and SNEGSKA (reference sequence). The CDR3 has 12 amino acids. The CDR3 protein is CSARIGTNGYTF. CDR3 DNA: TGCAGTGCTAGAATAGGGACGAATGGCTACACCTTC.

The J gene is TRBJ1-5, the V gene TRBV20-1; D unclear. CDR1 DFQATT and CDR2 SNEGSKA come from the germline V gene (reference sequence). V gave up 1 base and J gave up 11 bases, with 9 bases separating them. The length of the CDR3 is 11 residues. The CDR3: CSARAVGTQHF. In DNA, the CDR3 is TGCAGTGCTAGAGCTGTCGGGACCCAGCATTTT.

V and J are TRBV12-3 or TRBV12-4 and TRBJ2-7; 11 bases line up with TRBD2. V lost 7 bases to trimming and J lost 4 bases; unmatched junction nucleotides: 6. CDR3 length: 14 residues. This CDR3 is CASNILAGDYEQYF. As DNA, the CDR3 is TGTGCCAGCAACATACTAGCGGGGGATTACGAGCAGTACTTC.

The V call is TRBV6-1, the J call TRBJ1-5; 8 bases align to TRBD1. Germline CDR1 and CDR2: MNHNS and SASEGT. V shed 6 bases and J 3 bases; nucleotides not matched to a gene: 7. CDR3 length: 15 residues. CDR3 residues: CASRRTGSDNQPQHF. The CDR3 DNA reads TGTGCCAGCAGGCGGACAGGGAGTGACAATCAGCCCCAGCATTTT.

The J gene is TRBJ1-1, the V gene TRBV5-1; TRBD1 is a possible D gene (6 bases). The germline V and J ends were trimmed by 7 bases and 0 bases, with 10 bases remaining between them. The CDR3 extends over 13 amino acids. Germline loops: CDR1 SGHRS, CDR2 YFSETQ. The DNA of the CDR3 is TGCGCCAGCTCCACAGGGCTGAACACTGAAGCTTTCTTT. It codes for CASSTGLNTEAFF.

The rearrangement joins TRBV5-5 to TRBJ2-1; no definite D call. The V end lost 1 base, the J end lost 2 bases, and 10 bases lay between the germline ends. CDR3 length equals 15 residues. Germline lookup yields CDR1 SGHKS and CDR2 YYEKEE (reference sequence). The CDR3 DNA sequence: TGTGCCAGCAGCTTGAGGCAGCAAACCTACAATGAGCAGTTCTTC. This codes for CASSLRQQTYNEQFF.

V gene TRBV5-6 combines with J gene TRBJ2-1, with 9 bases identical to TRBD1. Germline CDR1 and CDR2: SGHDT and YYEEEE. The CDR3 length is 15 residues. V shed 3 bases and J 1 base; nucleotides not matched to a gene: 2. CDR3 in amino acids: CASSWGTGSYNEQFF. In DNA, the CDR3 is TGTGCCAGCAGCTGGGGGACAGGGTCCTACAATGAGCAGTTCTTC.

This clonotype was counted only a few times. The chain joins TRBV19 to TRBJ2-1; D perhaps matches TRBD2 (5 bases). The germline V and J ends were trimmed by 1 base and 9 bases, with 16 bases remaining between them. The CDR3 extends over 15 amino acids. Germline V CDR1 and CDR2: LNHDA, SQIVND (reference sequence). The CDR3 DNA reads as TGTGCCAGTAGTATAGTCTCCACTAGTTCGGTTGAGCAGTTCTTC. Its protein is CASSIVSTSSVEQFF.

This clonotype has ten or more counts. The chain links TRBV12-3 or TRBV12-4 to TRBJ2-1; unclear D gene. Trimming took off 2 bases at V and 7 bases at J, with 6 bases between the two ends. The length of the CDR3 is 12 residues. CDR3 amino acids: CASSLSFNEQFF. Written as DNA, the CDR3 is TGTGCCAGCAGTTTATCCTTTAATGAGCAGTTCTTC.

This clonotype was picked up a small number of times. The chain is built from TRBV24-1 and TRBJ2-2; D ambiguous. Per germline, CDR1 KGHDR and CDR2 SFDVKD. The length of the CDR3 is 12 residues. Trimming shortened V by 5 bases and J by 6 bases, and 6 bases separated the two germline ends. The CDR3 sequence: CATSARSGELFF. DNA of the CDR3: TGTGCCACCAGTGCAAGGTCCGGGGAGCTGTTTTTT.

This rearrangement joins TRBV7-9 to TRBJ2-2, with a weak D call TRBD1 (6 bases). CDR1 and CDR2 from the germline V gene are SEHNR and FQNEAQ (reference sequence). The germline V and J ends were trimmed by 2 bases and 6 bases, with 10 bases remaining between them. CDR3 size: 14 residues. CDR3 loop: CASSLWDTPGELFF. The CDR3 DNA reads as TGTGCCAGCAGCTTATGGGACACCCCCGGGGAGCTGTTTTTT.

The chain joins TRBV7-9 to TRBJ2-2; TRBD1 agrees at 7 bases. CDR3 size: 15 residues. Per the germline V gene, CDR1 is SEHNR and CDR2 is FQNEAQ (reference sequence). Trimming removed 4 bases from V and 8 bases from J; junction bases left unmatched: 10. CDR3 sequence (DNA): TGTGCCAGCAGCTCCACCGGGACAGTGGAGGGGGAGCTGTTTTTT. Encoded protein: CASSSTGTVEGELFF.

This sequence joins TRBV11-2 and TRBJ1-1; 9 nucleotides match TRBD1. After removal of 4 bases from V and 5 bases from J, the junction contained 8 bases not matched to a gene. CDR3 length equals 15 residues. Germline V gives CDR1 SGHAT, CDR2 FQNNGV. The chain's CDR3 is CASSSTRTGVTEAFF. CDR3 sequence (DNA): TGTGCCAGCAGCTCCACCCGGACAGGGGTTACTGAAGCTTTCTTT.

This clonotype has only a few counts. The chain recombines TRBV5-1 with TRBJ2-7; D remains unclear. This CDR3 is built from 14 residues. Trimming removed 5 bases from V and 0 bases from J, with 12 bases in between. Germline assignment: CDR1 SGHRS and CDR2 YFSETQ. The DNA of the CDR3 is TGCGCCAGCAGTCGACATCTCAACTCCTACGAGCAGTACTTC. Protein product: CASSRHLNSYEQYF.

This clonotype has only a few counts. The chain couples TRBV2 to TRBJ2-1; 10 nucleotides agree with TRBD1. V lost 7 bases to trimming and J lost 5 bases; unmatched junction nucleotides: 2. Germline CDR1 SNHLY, CDR2 FYNNEI. This CDR3 is built from 13 residues. As DNA, the CDR3 is TGTGCCAGCACCGGACAGGGGGACAATGAGCAGTTCTTC. Translated: CASTGQGDNEQFF.

The chain carries TRBV20-1 and TRBJ1-2; 8 bases align to TRBD1. Trimming took 3 bases from V and 4 from J; bases not matched to a gene: 4. The germline CDR1 and CDR2 sequences are DFQATT and SNEGSKA (reference sequence). The CDR3 spans 13 residues. CDR3 sequence: CSASRTGTYGYTF. CDR3 bases: TGCAGTGCTAGTCGGACAGGGACCTATGGCTACACCTTC.

This clonotype has just a few counts. In DNA form, the CDR3 reads TGTGCCAGCAGCGTAGGCTCGGGAAATTCACCCCTCCACTTT. Translated: CASSVGSGNSPLHF. This rearrangement joins TRBV9 to TRBJ1-6, with D unclear. V lost 0 bases and J 7 bases, leaving 8 bases between the germline ends. The germline CDR1 and CDR2 sequences are SGDLS and YYNGEE. The CDR3 spans 14 residues.

This clonotype was detected only a few times. The chain is built from TRBV12-3 or TRBV12-4 and TRBJ2-1; TRBD1 agrees at 9 bases. V lost 5 bases, J lost 6 bases, and 5 bases stayed unmatched. The CDR3 has 14 amino acids. Here the CDR3 reads CASSGTGNGNEQFF. DNA for the CDR3: TGTGCCAGCAGTGGGACAGGGAACGGCAATGAGCAGTTCTTC.

This clonotype was counted many times. This sequence joins TRBV6-4 and TRBJ2-1, with 11 bases aligning to TRBD1. CDR1 and CDR2 (germline): MRHNA, SNTAGT. The CDR3 totals 16 residues. The V and J ends lost 0 bases and 8 bases, in that order; junction bases with no gene match: 6. CDR3 nucleotide sequence: TGTGCCAGCAGTGACTCGGGACAGGGGGAGGTGTATGAGCAGTTCTTC. Protein product: CASSDSGQGEVYEQFF.

The chain uses TRBV29-1 and TRBJ2-3, with 9 bases lining up with TRBD1. After removal of 4 bases from V and 4 bases from J, the junction contained 6 bases not matched to a gene. This CDR3 has 14 amino acids. Germline-derived CDR1 and CDR2 are SQVTM and ANQGSEA. The CDR3: CSVGGTGTSDTQYF. Here the CDR3 DNA reads TGCAGCGTTGGGGGGACAGGGACATCAGATACGCAGTATTTT.

CDR3 sequence: CASRQGSSTGELFF. Here the CDR3 DNA reads TGTGCCAGCAGGCAGGGTTCGAGCACCGGGGAGCTGTTTTTT. The J gene is TRBJ2-2, the V gene TRBV12-3 or TRBV12-4; D is perhaps TRBD1 (5 bases). V was cut by 6 bases and J by 4 bases, with 12 bases left in between. This CDR3 spans 14 amino acids.

The rearrangement joins TRBV12-3 or TRBV12-4 to TRBJ1-4, with 7 positions matching TRBD1. The CDR3 is made up of 16 amino acids. The junction had 7 bases not matched to a gene; V was cut back by 2 bases and J by 4 bases. The CDR3 region is CASSLSDPGGNEKLFF. CDR3 sequence (DNA): TGTGCCAGCAGTTTATCTGACCCAGGGGGTAATGAAAAACTGTTTTTT.

The chain carries TRBV6-5 and TRBJ2-3; the D gene could be TRBD1 or TRBD2 (5 bases each). V was cut by 3 bases and J by 4 bases, with 14 bases left in between. The CDR3 has 15 amino acids. CDR1 and CDR2 from the germline V gene are MNHEY and SVGAGI. CDR3 sequence: CASSYAARGPDTQYF. DNA of the CDR3: TGTGCCAGCAGTTATGCGGCGAGGGGCCCAGATACGCAGTATTTT.

The CDR3, as DNA: TGTGCCAGCAGCCATGAGGGACTAGCGGGGGGGAATGAGCAGTTCTTC. Amino acid sequence: CASSHEGLAGGNEQFF. The genes are TRBV28 and TRBJ2-1, with 16 bases aligning to TRBD2. Germline CDR1 is MDHEN and CDR2 is SYDVKM. This CDR3 spans 16 amino acids. The V gene end was trimmed by 6 bases and the J gene end by 7 bases; junction bases not matched to a gene: 6.

This clonotype occurred many times. This rearrangement joins TRBV29-1 to TRBJ2-2, with TRBD2 identical over 9 bases. J was trimmed by 4 bases and V by 5 bases; bases with no gene match: 5. Germline V gene sequence: CDR1 SQVTM, CDR2 ANQGSEA. The CDR3 covers 14 residues. CDR3 residues: CSVRREGITGELFF. CDR3 DNA sequence: TGCAGCGTTAGGCGGGAGGGTATCACCGGGGAGCTGTTTTTT.